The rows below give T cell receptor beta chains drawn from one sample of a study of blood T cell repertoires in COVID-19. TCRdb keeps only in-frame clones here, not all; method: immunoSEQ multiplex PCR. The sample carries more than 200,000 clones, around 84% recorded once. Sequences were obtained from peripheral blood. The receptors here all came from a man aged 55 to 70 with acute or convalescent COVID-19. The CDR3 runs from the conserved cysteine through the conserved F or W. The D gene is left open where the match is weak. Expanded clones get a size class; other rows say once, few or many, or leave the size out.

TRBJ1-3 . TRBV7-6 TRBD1 CASSYTGGPGGSGNTIYF TGTGCCAGCAGCTATACAGGGGGCCCTGGGGGCTCTGGAAACACCATATATTTT
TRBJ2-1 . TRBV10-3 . CAIRGQGGYNEQFF TGTGCCATCAGAGGGCAGGGAGGCTACAATGAGCAGTTCTTC
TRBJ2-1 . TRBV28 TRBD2 CASSLYSGSSYNEQFF TGTGCCAGCAGCCTTTATAGCGGGAGCTCCTACAATGAGCAGTTCTTC
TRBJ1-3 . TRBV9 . CASTRGSSVDTIYF TGTGCCAGTACCCGGGGATCGAGTGTTGACACCATATATTTT
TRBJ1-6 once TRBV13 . CASSPHYNSPLHF TGTGCCAGCAGCCCCCATTATAATTCACCCCTCCACTTT
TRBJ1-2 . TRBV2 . CASSPYRGGTVAGYTF TGTGCCAGCAGTCCATATAGGGGGGGAACAGTGGCTGGCTACACCTTC
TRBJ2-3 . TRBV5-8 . CASRRQGGADTQYF TGTGCCAGTCGGAGGCAGGGCGGGGCAGATACGCAGTATTTT
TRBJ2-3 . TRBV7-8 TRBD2 CASSLVASGSDTQYF TGTGCCAGCAGCTTAGTCGCTAGCGGGTCAGATACGCAGTATTTT
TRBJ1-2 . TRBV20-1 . CSVAGNYGYTF TGCAGTGTCGCGGGAAACTATGGCTACACCTTC
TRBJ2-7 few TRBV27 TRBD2 CASSRSGDSYEQYF TGTGCCAGCAGCCGGAGCGGGGACTCCTACGAGCAGTACTTC
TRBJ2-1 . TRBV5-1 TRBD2 CASSLTSGSYNEQFF TGCGCCAGCAGCTTGACTAGCGGGAGCTACAATGAGCAGTTCTTC
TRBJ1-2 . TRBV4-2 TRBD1 CASSQTGTGGYGYTF TGTGCCAGCAGCCAGACCGGGACAGGGGGCTATGGCTACACCTTC
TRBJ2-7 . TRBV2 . CASREVAYEQYF TGTGCCAGCAGGGAAGTAGCCTACGAGCAGTACTTC
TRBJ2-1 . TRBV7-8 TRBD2 CASSLLAGDYNEQFF TGTGCCAGCAGCTTATTAGCGGGAGACTACAATGAGCAGTTCTTC
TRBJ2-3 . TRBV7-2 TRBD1 CATGRWGPPGRGTDTQYF TGTGCCACCGGCCGGTGGGGCCCCCCGGGCAGGGGGACAGATACGCAGTATTTT
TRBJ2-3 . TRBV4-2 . CASSQDLTSTDTQYF TGTGCCAGCAGCCAAGATCTGACTAGCACAGATACGCAGTATTTT
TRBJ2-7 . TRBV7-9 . CASSPRGYEQYF TGTGCCAGCAGCCCCAGGGGCTACGAGCAGTACTTC
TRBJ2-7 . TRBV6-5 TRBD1 CASSRGQGGHEQYF TGTGCCAGCAGCCGCGGACAGGGCGGCCACGAGCAGTACTTC
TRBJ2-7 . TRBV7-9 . CASSAYSGRRGTYEQYF TGTGCCAGCAGCGCCTACTCAGGGCGCAGGGGTACCTACGAGCAGTACTTC
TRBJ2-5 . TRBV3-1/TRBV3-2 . CASSHTTGKETQYF TGTGCCAGCAGCCACACGACTGGTAAGGAGACCCAGTACTTC
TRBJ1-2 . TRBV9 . CASSVATGTNYGYTF TGTGCCAGCAGCGTAGCTACGGGAACTAACTATGGCTACACCTTC
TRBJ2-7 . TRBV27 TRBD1 CASRGIGTGEIGEQYF TGTGCCAGCAGGGGGATAGGGACAGGTGAAATAGGCGAGCAGTACTTC
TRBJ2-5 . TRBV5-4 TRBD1 CASSTGQGDMETQYF TGTGCCAGCAGTACCGGACAGGGGGATATGGAGACCCAGTACTTC
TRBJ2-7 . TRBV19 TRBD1 CASSHGTVSYEQYF TGTGCCAGTAGTCACGGGACAGTTTCCTACGAGCAGTACTTC
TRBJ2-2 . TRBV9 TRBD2 CASSVHRGGNTGELFF TGTGCCAGCAGCGTACACCGGGGGGGGAACACCGGGGAGCTGTTTTTT
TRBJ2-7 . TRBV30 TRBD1 CAWAGQGATEQYF TGTGCCTGGGCGGGACAGGGGGCGACCGAGCAGTACTTC
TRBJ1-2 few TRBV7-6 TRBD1 CASSLPPGQGATNYGYTF TGTGCCAGCAGCTTGCCCCCGGGACAGGGGGCTACTAACTATGGCTACACCTTC
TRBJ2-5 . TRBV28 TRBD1 CASARDREGQETQYF TGTGCCAGCGCACGGGACAGGGAGGGCCAAGAGACCCAGTACTTC
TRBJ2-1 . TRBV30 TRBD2 CAWSLAGGYNEQFF TGTGCCTGGAGTCTAGCGGGGGGCTACAATGAGCAGTTCTTC
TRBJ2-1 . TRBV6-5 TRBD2 CASSYGLAGGLNEQFF TGTGCCAGCAGTTACGGCCTAGCGGGGGGGCTCAATGAGCAGTTCTTC
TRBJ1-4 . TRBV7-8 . CASHRGLGEKLFF TGTGCCTCCCATAGGGGCTTGGGTGAAAAACTGTTTTTT
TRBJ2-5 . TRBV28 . CASQQETQYF TGTGCCAGCCAACAAGAGACCCAGTACTTC
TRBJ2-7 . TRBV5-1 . CASSLNAGSGYEQYF TGCGCCAGCAGCCTGAACGCAGGGTCGGGCTACGAGCAGTACTTC
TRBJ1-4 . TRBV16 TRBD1 CASSQPGQGNEKLFF TGTGCCAGCAGCCAACCGGGACAGGGAAATGAAAAACTGTTTTTT
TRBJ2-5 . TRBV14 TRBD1 CASSPSTGWGTQYF TGTGCCAGCAGCCCCTCGACAGGGTGGGGGACCCAGTACTTC
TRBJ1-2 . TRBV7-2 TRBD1 CASSSRQGSGYTF TGTGCCAGCAGCTCCAGACAGGGTTCTGGCTACACCTTC
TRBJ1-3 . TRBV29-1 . CSVVGQGNTIYF TGCAGCGTAGTTGGACAGGGAAACACCATATATTTT